These T cell receptor beta chains were read from a single sample in a study of blood T cell repertoires in COVID-19. Data came from immunoSEQ multiplex PCR; TCRdb stores just in-frame clones and leaves some out. The repertoire holds about 480,000 clones, around 89% seen once, with less than 2% in the top ten. Sequenced material: PBMCs or T cells enriched from blood (not recorded which). The receptors were gathered from a woman between 40 and 50 years old who had recovered from COVID-19. Both conserved end residues are part of each CDR3. The D gene is left open where the match is weak. A clone size is listed for some rows: how often the clone was seen (once, few, many), or a class if it is expanded.

size: .
D: TRBD2
V: TRBV6-2/TRBV6-3
J: TRBJ2-2
CDR3: CASSYSIEREGGGELFF
DNA: TGTGCCAGCAGTTACTCGATCGAGCGGGAAGGCGGCGGGGAGCTGTTTTTT

size: once
D: TRBD1
V: TRBV10-1
J: TRBJ1-1
CDR3: CASSGAGGQAFF
DNA: TGCGCCAGCAGTGGGGCAGGGGGCCAGGCTTTCTTT

size: few
D: TRBD1
V: TRBV19
J: TRBJ1-4
CDR3: CASSALQGVSNEKLFF
DNA: TGTGCCAGTAGTGCCTTACAGGGGGTGTCTAATGAAAAACTGTTTTTT

size: .
D: TRBD1
V: TRBV6-4
J: TRBJ2-7
CDR3: CAPQRAGGLYEQYF
DNA: TGTGCCCCCCAACGAGCAGGGGGCCTCTACGAGCAGTACTTC

size: .
D: TRBD1
V: TRBV11-3
J: TRBJ1-3
CDR3: CASSLIGGEGNTIYF
DNA: TGTGCCAGCAGCTTAATAGGGGGCGAAGGAAACACCATATATTTT

size: .
D: TRBD1
V: TRBV12-5
J: TRBJ1-3
CDR3: CASGRDPGQGTPGNTIYF
DNA: TGTGCTAGTGGTCGCGATCCGGGACAGGGGACCCCTGGAAACACCATATATTTT

size: few
D: TRBD1
V: TRBV27
J: TRBJ1-1
CDR3: CASSYRGRSEAFF
DNA: TGTGCCAGCAGTTACAGGGGCCGGAGTGAAGCTTTCTTT

size: few
D: TRBD2
V: TRBV7-9
J: TRBJ2-7
CDR3: CASSRLAGAQVQYF
DNA: TGTGCCAGCAGCCGACTAGCGGGAGCTCAGGTGCAGTACTTC

size: .
D: .
V: TRBV6-2/TRBV6-3
J: TRBJ1-5
CDR3: CASSYSTRGGNQPQHF
DNA: TGTGCCAGCAGTTACTCGACCAGGGGAGGCAATCAGCCCCAGCATTTT

size: .
D: TRBD1
V: TRBV12-3/TRBV12-4
J: TRBJ1-5
CDR3: CASTIGGWQPQHF
DNA: TGTGCCAGCACCATAGGGGGCTGGCAGCCCCAGCATTTT

size: .
D: TRBD2
V: TRBV28
J: TRBJ2-7
CDR3: CASSTGGGYEQYF
DNA: TGTGCCAGCAGTACGGGGGGGGGCTACGAGCAGTACTTC